Listed here are 27 T cell receptor beta chains from one sample, sequenced in a study of cytomegalovirus exposure and HLA in healthy donors (dated by TCRdb to 2016 to 2017). The library was produced with the immunoSEQ multiplex PCR assay. The multiplex PCR relied on a mix of 60 forward primers for TCR Vbeta segments and 13 reverse primers for TCR Jbeta segments. TCRdb mirrors the immuneACCESS table, restricted to in-frame sequences. Some clones are absent from its copies; in checked studies, under half trace to an unresolved V gene, and the reason for the others is unknown. The sample's table lists a count of fewer than 60,000 clones. 10% to 15% of the sample is held by the ten biggest clonotypes. Sequencing was performed on PBMCs. These TCRs come from a woman in her 30s in good health and CMV-seropositive.

The rearrangement joins TRBV30 to TRBJ1-2; D is undetermined. Germline-derived CDR1 and CDR2 are GTSNPN and SVGIG (reference sequence). CDR3 length: 14 amino acids. The CDR3 DNA follows: TGTGCGGAAACGATGCCGGATGGCGGTTATGGCTACACCTTC. Translating gives CAETMPDGGYGYTF.

The gene calls are TRBV5-1 and TRBJ2-1, with 9 bases lining up with TRBD1. Germline CDR1 and CDR2: SGHRS and YFSETQ. CDR3 length: 16 residues. V dropped 3 bases and J dropped 2; count of bases not matched to a gene: 6. Here the CDR3 DNA reads TGCGCCAGCAGCTGGTGGGGGACAGGGACCTACAATGAGCAGTTCTTC. The encoded protein is CASSWWGTGTYNEQFF.

The V call is TRBV7-6, the J call TRBJ2-1, with D tentatively TRBD2 (6 bases). This CDR3 region has 16 residues. Deletions cut 7 bases from V and 3 bases from J, with 19 bases between. Germline assignment: CDR1 SGHVS and CDR2 FNYEAQ. This CDR3 is CASTQRPSGYYNEQFF. The DNA for the CDR3 is TGTGCCAGCACCCAACGCCCCAGCGGGTACTACAATGAGCAGTTCTTC.

The rearrangement links TRBV4-1 to TRBJ2-7; the match to TRBD1 covers 7 bases. Losses at the gene ends were 0 bases for V and 4 bases for J; bases not matched to a gene: 9. CDR3 length: 16 residues. Germline V gene lookup returns CDR1 MGHRA and CDR2 YSYEKL. Here the CDR3 DNA reads TGCGCCAGCAGCCAAGATCTGATAAGGGGGCTATACGAGCAGTACTTC. It specifies CASSQDLIRGLYEQYF.

This chain links TRBV4-1 with TRBJ2-1; 8 bases line up with TRBD1. Germline V gene data show CDR1 as MGHRA and CDR2 as YSYEKL. Losses at the gene ends were 3 bases for V and 2 bases for J; bases not matched to a gene: 6. The CDR3 sequence is 16 residues long. This CDR3 is CASSHAGQGTYNEQFF. The CDR3 DNA reads TGCGCCAGCAGCCATGCCGGACAGGGAACCTACAATGAGCAGTTCTTC.

The chain carries TRBV4-2 and TRBJ1-2, with TRBD1 matching 7 bases. CDR3 length equals 15 residues. V lost 0 bases to trimming and J lost 8 bases; unmatched junction nucleotides: 9. Germline V gives CDR1 LGHNA, CDR2 YNFKEQ. In DNA, the CDR3 is TGTGCCAGCAGCCAAGAACGGGACAGCCTGGAGGGCTACACCTTC. Protein product: CASSQERDSLEGYTF.

DNA for the CDR3: TGTGCCAGCAGCCGAGCGGTGGATGAGCAGTTCTTC. Translation: CASSRAVDEQFF. This chain connects TRBV7-9 to TRBJ2-1; TRBD2 is a possible D gene (5 bases). Trimming stripped 5 bases from V and 8 bases from J, with 10 bases between. The germline V gene encodes CDR1 SEHNR and CDR2 FQNEAQ (reference sequence). The CDR3 spans 12 residues.

The chain is built from TRBV7-6 and TRBJ1-5; 8 bases line up with TRBD1. Germline V gene lookup returns CDR1 SGHVS and CDR2 FNYEAQ. This CDR3 region has 16 residues. J lost 6 bases, V lost 1 base, and 8 bases had no gene match. The CDR3, as DNA: TGTGCCAGCAGCTTAGAAGCAGCAGGGGGCGGTCAGCCCCAGCATTTT. This codes for CASSLEAAGGGQPQHF.

This chain uses TRBV9 with TRBJ1-1; maybe TRBD1 (5 bases). CDR3 length: 15 residues. V was shortened by 4 bases and J by 2 bases, with 15 bases between the two germline ends. Germline CDR1 and CDR2: SGDLS and YYNGEE. The CDR3 loop is CASSPLGGGNTEAFF. CDR3 sequence (DNA): TGTGCCAGCAGCCCTCTTGGGGGGGGAAACACTGAAGCTTTCTTT.

The genes are TRBV29-1 and TRBJ1-2; D is unclear. Germline CDR1 SQVTM, CDR2 ANQGSEA. The length of the CDR3 is 11 residues. Trimming cost V 7 bases and J 7 bases, with 13 bases left between them. The DNA of the CDR3 is TGCAGCGCCGCTGGAACGGGTGGCTACACCTTC. It translates to CSAAGTGGYTF.

The chain has TRBV5-1 and TRBJ2-5; possibly TRBD2 for D (6 bases). Deletions cut 1 base from V and 5 bases from J, with 12 bases between. The germline gives CDR1 SGHRS, CDR2 YFSETQ. This CDR3 has 14 residues. The CDR3 spells CASSLRGGMETQYF. The DNA of the CDR3 is TGCGCCAGCAGCTTGAGGGGCGGGATGGAGACCCAGTACTTC.

The gene calls are TRBV30 and TRBJ1-1; a weak D match, TRBD1 (5 bases). Germline V gives CDR1 GTSNPN, CDR2 SVGIG (reference sequence). This CDR3 is built from 13 residues. V lost 3 bases to trimming and J lost 7 bases, with 15 bases between them. The CDR3 nucleotides read TGTGCCTGGAGCCCGGGGGTAGCAAATGAAGCTTTCTTT. It is translated as CAWSPGVANEAFF.

This sequence joins TRBV19 and TRBJ2-5, with 11 bases matching TRBD2. The germline V gene has CDR1 LNHDA and CDR2 SQIVND (reference sequence). The V segment lost 7 bases and the J segment 0 bases; nucleotides outside the gene matches: 10. There are 17 residues in the CDR3. In nucleotides, the CDR3 is TGTGCCAGTAACACGGGACTAGCGGACCTGTACCAAGAGACCCAGTACTTC. It translates to CASNTGLADLYQETQYF.

The V gene is TRBV19, the J gene TRBJ1-1, with D hard to call. Germline CDR1 is LNHDA and CDR2 is SQIVND (reference sequence). The CDR3 is 14 amino acids. With 0 bases removed from V and 6 bases from J, the gap between germline ends came to 11 bases. For the CDR3, the DNA is TGTGCCAGTAGTATAGATCAGCAGGCGCCTGAAGCTTTCTTT. It yields the protein CASSIDQQAPEAFF.

This chain uses TRBV5-4 with TRBJ2-7; 10 bases align to TRBD1. With 3 bases clipped from V and 6 bases from J, the junction kept 6 bases outside the gene matches. The CDR3 spans 14 residues. Looked up from germline, CDR1 is SGHNT and CDR2 is YYREEE (reference sequence). CDR3 loop: CASSYGTGDPEQYF. The CDR3 DNA sequence: TGTGCCAGCAGCTACGGGACAGGGGACCCCGAGCAGTACTTC.

This chain uses TRBV5-1 with TRBJ2-7; possible D gene TRBD1, 5 bases. The CDR3 has 14 residues. V was clipped by 2 bases and J by 2 bases, with 11 bases between them. The germline gives CDR1 SGHRS, CDR2 YFSETQ. DNA of the CDR3: TGCGCCAGCAGCTTCCGACAGAGCACCTACGAGCAGTACTTC. Translation: CASSFRQSTYEQYF.

This sequence joins TRBV7-2 and TRBJ1-1; maybe TRBD1 (6 bases). The CDR3 totals 18 residues. Per the germline V gene, CDR1 is SGHTA and CDR2 is FQGNSA. Between the trimmed V and J ends, which lost 5 bases and 3 bases, there was a span of 25 bases. The CDR3 here is CASSPREGVILLYTEAFF. The CDR3 coding sequence is TGTGCCAGCAGCCCACGCGAGGGGGTTATCCTTTTGTACACTGAAGCTTTCTTT.

The genes are TRBV6-5 and TRBJ1-5; D not certain. This CDR3 is 13 amino acids long. Germline-derived CDR1 and CDR2 are MNHEY and SVGAGI. The V end lost 6 bases, the J end lost 0 bases, and 6 bases lay between the germline ends. CDR3 region: CASRTNSNQPQHF. The CDR3 DNA reads TGTGCCAGCAGAACAAATAGCAATCAGCCCCAGCATTTT.

This chain uses TRBV30 with TRBJ2-1; maybe TRBD2 (6 bases). The CDR3 covers 13 residues. V shed 4 bases and J shed 9 bases, with 16 bases lying between them. From germline, CDR1 is GTSNPN and CDR2 SVGIG (reference sequence). This CDR3 is CAWNGGTDGEQFF. As DNA, the CDR3 is TGTGCCTGGAACGGCGGGACGGATGGTGAGCAGTTCTTC.

The rearrangement links TRBV30 to TRBJ2-7, with TRBD2 matching over 7 bases. Germline V gene sequence: CDR1 GTSNPN, CDR2 SVGIG (reference sequence). With 0 bases clipped from V and 5 bases from J, the junction kept 7 bases outside the gene matches. The CDR3 consists of 14 residues. This chain's CDR3 is CAWSVTWLADEQYF. Written as DNA, the CDR3 is TGTGCCTGGAGTGTAACTTGGCTAGCGGACGAGCAGTACTTC.

This rearrangement joins TRBV30 to TRBJ2-5; D gene unclear. V was clipped by 0 bases and J by 5 bases, with 10 bases between them. The CDR3 spans 13 residues. Germline CDR1 GTSNPN, CDR2 SVGIG (reference sequence). The DNA of the CDR3 is TGTGCCTGGAGTGTACGTAGCCGGGAGACCCAGTACTTC. It is translated as CAWSVRSRETQYF. Full variable domain (missing parts from reference TRBV30 and TRBJ2-5): SQTIHQWPATLVQPVGSPLSLECTVEGTSNPNLYWYRQAAGRGLQLLFYSVGIGQISSEVPQNLSASRPQDRQFILSSKKLLLSDSGFYLCAWSVRSRETQYFGPGTRLLVL.

The CDR3 sequence is CATAEYRENQPQHF. In nucleotides, the CDR3 is TGTGCCACGGCCGAATACAGGGAGAATCAGCCCCAGCATTTT. The chain recombines TRBV15 with TRBJ1-5; D is perhaps TRBD1 (6 bases). Germline V lookup: CDR1 LNHNV, CDR2 YYDKDF (reference sequence). The V end lost 9 bases, the J end lost 4 bases, and 16 bases lay between the germline ends. The CDR3 runs to 14 residues.

The V and J genes are TRBV5-5 and TRBJ2-1, with TRBD1 matching 11 bases. The ends lost 4 bases at V and 4 bases at J; junction bases unmatched: 7. CDR1 SGHKS and CDR2 YYEKEE come from the germline V gene (reference sequence). The CDR3 covers 16 residues. CDR3 residues: CASSGGQGDLYNEQFF. The CDR3 DNA follows: TGTGCCAGCAGCGGGGGACAGGGGGATTTGTACAATGAGCAGTTCTTC.

The chain is built from TRBV5-4 and TRBJ2-5; 11 bases are a match to TRBD2. This CDR3 comprises 16 residues. V shed 4 bases and J 2 bases; nucleotides not matched to a gene: 7. Germline V gene sequence: CDR1 SGHNT, CDR2 YYREEE (reference sequence). The CDR3 sequence is CASSASSGRTQETQYF. CDR3 coding DNA: TGTGCCAGCAGCGCCTCTAGCGGGAGGACACAAGAGACCCAGTACTTC.

V and J are TRBV30 and TRBJ1-2; weak D call: TRBD1 (6 bases). This CDR3 contains 12 residues. Germline-derived CDR1 and CDR2 are GTSNPN and SVGIG (reference sequence). This chain's CDR3 is CAWQDSYYGYTF. In DNA, the CDR3 is TGTGCATGGCAGGACAGTTACTATGGCTACACCTTC.

CDR3 sequence: CASSYRLGYTEAFF. CDR3 bases: TGTGCCAGCAGTTACCGTCTGGGCTACACTGAAGCTTTCTTT. This sequence joins TRBV6-5 and TRBJ1-1, with D unclear. Germline CDR1 MNHEY, CDR2 SVGAGI. The CDR3 consists of 14 residues. V lost 2 bases and J 3 bases, leaving 10 bases between the germline ends.

V usage is TRBV5-6 and J usage is TRBJ1-6; 9 positions agree with TRBD1. The J segment lost 8 bases and the V segment lost 0 bases, leaving 0 bases of the junction unmatched. This CDR3 region has 14 residues. Germline V CDR1 and CDR2: SGHDT, YYEEEE. The chain's CDR3 is CASSLGTGDSPLHF. DNA of the CDR3: TGTGCCAGCAGCTTGGGGACAGGGGATTCACCCCTCCACTTT.